There are many counts of the clone carrying this TCR beta chain. This sample is drawn from a study of regulatory T cells in long-lasting Graves disease. Time point indicated: newly diagnosed GD, antithyroid drugs for less than 3 months. The TCR library was prepared using RNA isolated from PBMCs. Assembly of TCR beta libraries relied on iRepertoire HTBI primers together with Arm-PCR of CDR3 regions. Each CDR3 protein gets one entry after TCRdb re-called the multiplex PCR reads with MiXCR. The sample lists approximately 540,000 distinct CDR3 sequences, around 12% seen once, with roughly 8.2% in the top ten. These same data were also listed under a study on T cells in Graves' hyperthyroidism and ophthalmopathy.

The specimen was peripheral blood mononuclear cells (PBMCs), collected at new diagnosis, from a patient treated with antithyroid drugs. The TCR was taken from a woman younger than 45 with Graves disease.

The CDR3 is CASTDRGNEYEQYF. CDR3 bases: TGTGCCAGCACCGACAGGGGAAATGAGTACGAGCAGTACTTC. This chain connects TRBV2 to TRBJ2-7; 8 nucleotides line up with TRBD1. Germline-derived CDR1 and CDR2 are SNHLY and FYNNEI. V shed 7 bases, J shed 4 bases, and the junction held 9 bases outside the gene matches. This CDR3 has 14 residues.